This TCR beta chain is drawn from a study of blood T cells in healthy people across ages (dated by TCRdb to the mid-2010s). Study-wide context: In model experiments, template switching captured roughly one uniquely barcoded TCR beta cDNA molecule for every two T cells. Age-related changes in TCR beta repertoire diversity were measured in the study by deep sequencing normalized with unique cDNA molecular identifiers. Four age groups were formed from the donors: young (average approximately 15 years), middle-aged (just under 40), aged (62) and long-lived (82). For two donors (one aged 18 to 30 and one aged 80 or older), the study analyzed two additional independent replicas of 1 million unique cDNA reads from the same blood draw.

Donors were a few dozen systemically healthy Caucasian individuals from Russia aged about 6 to 100 years. Each donor gave 8 to 10 milliliters of peripheral blood, drawn into EDTA-treated Vacutainer tubes. Ficoll-Paque density-gradient centrifugation was used to isolate PBMCs, with at least 7 million per sample. Total RNA was extracted from PBMCs with Trizol reagent, with at least 6 micrograms obtained per sample. For every donor, an aliquot of PBMCs went through flow cytometry to measure the percentages of naive CD45RAhigh/CD27high T cells. Study-wide findings and limitations: Compared with the aged group, the long-lived group had more naive CD4+ T cells, fewer expanded clones and increased TCR diversity, a pattern suggesting age selection. Because the CMV infection status of the donors was unknown, age-related changes in expanded clonotypes may potentially have been confounded. Observed TCR beta diversity per million T cells fell roughly linearly with age, and a significant reduction was already apparent by age roughly 40. There was a strong correlation between observed TCR beta diversity and the percentage of naive T cells measured by flow cytometry. Estimates of total diversity from one million sequenced T cells were regarded as lower bounds and underestimates. Because profiling used bulk unsorted PBMCs, naive and antigen-experienced compartments could not be compared conclusively.

This clonotype was seen many times. Its antigen has not been determined. No much larger clone exists at a distance of one base, and base qualities are not known. The CDR1 and CDR2 encoded by the germline V gene are MNHNS and SASEGT. Spanning cysteine to phenylalanine, the CDR3 consists of 15 amino acids. Only the CDR3 portion is preserved as DNA: 45 bases, with reading frame beginning at the first base. V gives up 6 bases and J gives up 0 bases, and the segment between their germline ends measures 15 bases. Libraries came from 5' RACE. The run used an Illumina HiSeq 2500. A second PCR of roughly 7 to 11 cycles was performed with a sample-barcoded 5' primer and a J-beta primer mix. A unique molecular identifier was introduced onto each TCR beta cDNA molecule by a template-switch 5' adaptor carrying 12 random nucleotides. Each sample yielded at least 2.5 million CDR3-containing paired-end reads. All of the RNA was converted into first-strand cDNA using the Mint cDNA synthesis kit, with a TRBC-specific oligonucleotide serving as the primer. After uracil-DNA glycosylase treatment, a first 18-cycle PCR used universal primers M1SS and BC2_uni_R on all cDNA. As for how the authors treated the data: Each sample was normalized by randomly selecting 1 million high-quality reads, each carrying a distinct molecular identifier. Instead of being binned into consensus sequences, reads with shared molecular identifiers were discarded. MiTCR, with a Q25 quality threshold and the strictest error-elimination algorithm, was used for CDR3 identification, clonotype clustering and error correction. A nonparametric unseen species model with Euler transformation was used to estimate lower-bound total TCR beta diversity. TCRdb handled the public reads itself, with Q25 trimming in fastp and clone calling in MiXCR, and kept productive beta chains. A single entry per CDR3 protein holds the most common genes and DNA from its merged rows. The V and J calls reflect TCRdb's pipeline rather than the authors' work. The sample yields 800,000 to 950,000 distinct CDR3 sequences; under 35% were counted once. Clones ranked in the top ten supply roughly a tenth of the sample.

The sample was also reused in another study, on T cells of mothers and their children. The second publication reports: Nine systemically healthy Caucasian individuals served as donors, namely three mothers together with their six children. cDNA synthesis used all of the extracted RNA, with roughly 1.6 ug of RNA in each 15 ul reaction. In the second PCR, sample barcodes and 2-4 random nucleotides were introduced via the M1S primer. More than 8 million TCR beta CDR3 reads were obtained from each mother, and 2.5 million to 3.5 million reads were obtained from each child. In both related and unrelated pairs, thymic selection shapes the output of TCR recombination in a similar way, with inherited differences having only a minor effect. Related mother-child pairs always showed normalized repertoire overlap that was slightly higher than in unrelated mother-child pairs, though the difference was never significant. Persistent microchimeric T cell clones were not detected, at a sensitivity of 95 to 100 clones per million clonotypes. Deep NGS was used in the study to compare the TCR beta repertoires of mothers and children and to look for features that separate related mother-child pairs from unrelated individuals. On average, the children were approximately 12 +/- 4 years old, while the mothers were around 42 +/- 4 years old. Libraries were sequenced on Illumina HiSeq 2000 with 100+100 nt paired-end reads after adapter ligation with NEBNext reagents. To prevent cross-contamination, the mother and child libraries were prepared one month apart and sequenced in separate runs. For each donor, somewhere between about 500,000 and 2,300,000 distinct TCR beta clonotypes were identified. Naive TCR beta clonotypes were estimated from low-frequency clonotypes matched to each donor's FACS-determined naive share, without sorting.

The chain couples TRBV6-1 to TRBJ2-7; the D gene assignment is ambiguous. This receptor was identified in a woman aged 40 to 49 in good health. Material: blood. The DNA sequence is TGTGCCAGCAGCCCGCCCCTTTTAAGCTCCTACGAGCAGTACTTC. This translates into CASSPPLLSSYEQYF.